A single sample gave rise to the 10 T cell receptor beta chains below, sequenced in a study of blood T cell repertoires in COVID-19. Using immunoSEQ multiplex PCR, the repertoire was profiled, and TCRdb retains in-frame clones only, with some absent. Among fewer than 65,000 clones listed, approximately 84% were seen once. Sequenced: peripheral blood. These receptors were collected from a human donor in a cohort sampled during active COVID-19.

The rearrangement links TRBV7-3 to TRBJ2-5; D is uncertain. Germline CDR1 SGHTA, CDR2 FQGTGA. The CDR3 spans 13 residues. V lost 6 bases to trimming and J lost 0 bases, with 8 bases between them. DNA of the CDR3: TGTGCCAGCAGTAGACATTACCAAGAGACCCAGTACTTC. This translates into CASSRHYQETQYF.

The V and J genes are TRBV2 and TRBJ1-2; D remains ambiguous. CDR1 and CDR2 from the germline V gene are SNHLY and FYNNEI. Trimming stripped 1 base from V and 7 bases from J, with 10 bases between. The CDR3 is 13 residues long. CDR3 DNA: TGTGCCAGCAGTGAAGGGCAAGTACGTGGCTACACCTTC. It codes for CASSEGQVRGYTF.

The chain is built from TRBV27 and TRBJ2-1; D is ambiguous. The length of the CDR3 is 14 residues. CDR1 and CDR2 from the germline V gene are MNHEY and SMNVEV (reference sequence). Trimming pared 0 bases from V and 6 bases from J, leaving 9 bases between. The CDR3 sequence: CASSLSGPLNEQFF. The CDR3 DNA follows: TGTGCCAGCAGTTTATCGGGCCCCCTCAATGAGCAGTTCTTC.

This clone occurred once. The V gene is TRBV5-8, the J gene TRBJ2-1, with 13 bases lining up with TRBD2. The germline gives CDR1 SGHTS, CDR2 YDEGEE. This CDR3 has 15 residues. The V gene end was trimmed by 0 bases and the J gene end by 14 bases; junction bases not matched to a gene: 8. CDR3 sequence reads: CASSLVGLAGDPEFF. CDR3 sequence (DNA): TGTGCCAGCAGCTTGGTTGGACTAGCGGGGGACCCCGAGTTCTTC.

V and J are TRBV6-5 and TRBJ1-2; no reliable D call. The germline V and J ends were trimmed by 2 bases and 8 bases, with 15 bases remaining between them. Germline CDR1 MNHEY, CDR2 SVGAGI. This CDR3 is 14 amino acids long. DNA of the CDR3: TGTGCCAGCAGTTACGATGGTCAATCCAGGGGCTACACCTTC. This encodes CASSYDGQSRGYTF.

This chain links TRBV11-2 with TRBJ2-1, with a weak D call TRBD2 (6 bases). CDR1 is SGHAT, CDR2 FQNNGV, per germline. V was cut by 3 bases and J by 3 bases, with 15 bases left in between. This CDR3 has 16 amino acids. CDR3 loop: CASSFLNPGLYNEQFF. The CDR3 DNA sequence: TGTGCCAGCAGCTTTCTTAACCCGGGACTCTACAATGAGCAGTTCTTC.

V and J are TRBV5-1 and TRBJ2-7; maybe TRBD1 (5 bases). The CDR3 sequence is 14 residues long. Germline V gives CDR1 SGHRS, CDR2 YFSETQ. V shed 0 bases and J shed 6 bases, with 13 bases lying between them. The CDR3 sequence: CASSLGQGWSEQYF. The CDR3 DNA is TGCGCCAGCAGCTTGGGCCAGGGCTGGAGCGAGCAGTACTTC.

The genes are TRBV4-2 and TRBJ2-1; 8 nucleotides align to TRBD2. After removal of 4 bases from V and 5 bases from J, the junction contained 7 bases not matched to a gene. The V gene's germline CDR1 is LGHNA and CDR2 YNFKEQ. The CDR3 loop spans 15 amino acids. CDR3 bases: TGTGCCAGCAGCCCGGAAGCGGGGGAAGACAATGAGCAGTTCTTC. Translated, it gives CASSPEAGEDNEQFF.

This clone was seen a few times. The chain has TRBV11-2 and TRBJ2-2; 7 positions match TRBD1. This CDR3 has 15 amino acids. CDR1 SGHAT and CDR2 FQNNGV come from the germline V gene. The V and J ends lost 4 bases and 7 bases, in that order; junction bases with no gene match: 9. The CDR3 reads CASSSLQGMGGELFF. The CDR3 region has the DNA TGTGCCAGCAGCTCCTTACAGGGGATGGGCGGGGAGCTGTTTTTT.

The CDR3 reads CASTRGGSPWGYTF. CDR3 in DNA: TGTGCCAGCACCCGGGGGGGCTCACCGTGGGGCTACACCTTC. The chain combines TRBV5-4 with TRBJ1-2; D may be TRBD1 (6 bases). Trimming shortened V by 6 bases and J by 8 bases, and 20 bases separated the two germline ends. The CDR3 is made up of 14 amino acids. Germline CDR1 SGHNT, CDR2 YYREEE (reference sequence).